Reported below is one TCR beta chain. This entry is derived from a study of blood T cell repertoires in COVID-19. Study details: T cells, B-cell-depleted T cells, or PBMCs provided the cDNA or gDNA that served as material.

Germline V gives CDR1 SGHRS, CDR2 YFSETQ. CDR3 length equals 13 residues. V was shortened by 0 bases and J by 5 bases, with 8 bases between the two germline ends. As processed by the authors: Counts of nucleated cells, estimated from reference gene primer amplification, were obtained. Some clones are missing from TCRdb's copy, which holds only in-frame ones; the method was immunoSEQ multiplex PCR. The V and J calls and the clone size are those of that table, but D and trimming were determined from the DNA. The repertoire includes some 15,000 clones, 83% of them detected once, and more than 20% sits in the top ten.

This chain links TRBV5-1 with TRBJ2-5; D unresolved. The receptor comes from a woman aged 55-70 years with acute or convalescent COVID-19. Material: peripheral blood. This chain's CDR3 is CASSLAPRETQYF. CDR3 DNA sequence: TGCGCCAGCAGCTTGGCCCCCAGGGAGACCCAGTACTTC.